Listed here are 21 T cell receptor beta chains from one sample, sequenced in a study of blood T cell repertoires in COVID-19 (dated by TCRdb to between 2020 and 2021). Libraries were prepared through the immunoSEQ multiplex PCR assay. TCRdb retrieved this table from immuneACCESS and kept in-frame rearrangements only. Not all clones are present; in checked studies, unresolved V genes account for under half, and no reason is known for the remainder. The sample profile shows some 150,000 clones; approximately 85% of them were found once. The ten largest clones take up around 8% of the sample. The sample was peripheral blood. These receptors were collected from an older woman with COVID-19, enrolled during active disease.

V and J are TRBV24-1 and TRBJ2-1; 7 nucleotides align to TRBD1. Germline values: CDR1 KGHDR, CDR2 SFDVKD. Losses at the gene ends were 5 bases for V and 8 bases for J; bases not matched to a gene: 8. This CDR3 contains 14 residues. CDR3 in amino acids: CATSGSQGVDEQFF. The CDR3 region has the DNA TGTGCCACCAGTGGTAGCCAGGGGGTTGATGAGCAGTTCTTC.

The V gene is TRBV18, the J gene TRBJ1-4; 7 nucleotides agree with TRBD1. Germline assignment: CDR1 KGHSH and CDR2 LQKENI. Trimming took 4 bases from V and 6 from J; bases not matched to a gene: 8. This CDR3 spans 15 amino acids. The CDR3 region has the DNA TGTGCCAGCTCACTAGCCGGGACAGAATATGAAAAACTGTTTTTT. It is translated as CASSLAGTEYEKLFF. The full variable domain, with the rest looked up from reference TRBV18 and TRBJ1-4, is NAGVMQNPRHLVRRRGQEARLRCSPMKGHSHVYWYRQLPEEGLKFMVYLQKENIIDESGMPKERFSAEFPKEGPSILRIQQVVRGDSAAYFCASSLAGTEYEKLFFGSGTQLSVL.

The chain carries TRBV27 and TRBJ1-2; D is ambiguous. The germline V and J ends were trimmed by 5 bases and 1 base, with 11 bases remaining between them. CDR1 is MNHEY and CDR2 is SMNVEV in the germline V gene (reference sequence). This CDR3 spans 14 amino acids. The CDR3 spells CASSTSRSNYGYTF. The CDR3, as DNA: TGTGCCAGCAGTACCTCACGGAGTAACTATGGCTACACCTTC.

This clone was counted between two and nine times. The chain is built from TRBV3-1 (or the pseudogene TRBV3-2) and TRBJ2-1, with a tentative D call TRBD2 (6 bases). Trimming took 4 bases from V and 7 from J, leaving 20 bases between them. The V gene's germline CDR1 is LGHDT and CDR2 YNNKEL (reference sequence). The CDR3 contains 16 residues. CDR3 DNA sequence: TGTGCCAGCAGCCGGACGGGGGTCTCGGGCAGGAATGAGCAGTTCTTC. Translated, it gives CASSRTGVSGRNEQFF.

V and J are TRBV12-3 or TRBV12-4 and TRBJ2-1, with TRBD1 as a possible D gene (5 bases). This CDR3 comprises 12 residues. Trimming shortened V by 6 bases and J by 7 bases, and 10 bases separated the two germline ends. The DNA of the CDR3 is TGTGCCAGCAGCCCCCCAGGGAATGAGCAGTTCTTC. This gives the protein CASSPPGNEQFF.

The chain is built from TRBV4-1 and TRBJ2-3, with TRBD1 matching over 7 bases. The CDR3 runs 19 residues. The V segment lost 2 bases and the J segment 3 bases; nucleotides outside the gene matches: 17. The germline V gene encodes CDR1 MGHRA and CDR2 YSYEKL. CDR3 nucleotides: TGCGCCAGCAGCCAATCACCTCCAAGGACAGGCCCCCGAACAGATACGCAGTATTTT. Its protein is CASSQSPPRTGPRTDTQYF.

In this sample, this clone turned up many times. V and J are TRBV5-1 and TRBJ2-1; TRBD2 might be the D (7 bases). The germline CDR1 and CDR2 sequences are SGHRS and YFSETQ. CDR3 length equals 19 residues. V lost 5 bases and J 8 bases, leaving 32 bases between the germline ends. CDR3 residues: CASSSKTRLGGPGRDEQFF. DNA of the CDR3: TGCGCCAGCAGTTCCAAGACCCGACTGGGGGGGCCGGGTCGCGATGAGCAGTTCTTC.

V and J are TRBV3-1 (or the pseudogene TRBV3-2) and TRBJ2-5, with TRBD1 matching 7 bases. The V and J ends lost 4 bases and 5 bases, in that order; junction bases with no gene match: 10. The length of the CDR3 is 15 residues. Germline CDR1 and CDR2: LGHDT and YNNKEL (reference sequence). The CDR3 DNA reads TGTGCCAGCAGCCCCCGACAGGGTGATAAGGAGACCCAGTACTTC. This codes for CASSPRQGDKETQYF.

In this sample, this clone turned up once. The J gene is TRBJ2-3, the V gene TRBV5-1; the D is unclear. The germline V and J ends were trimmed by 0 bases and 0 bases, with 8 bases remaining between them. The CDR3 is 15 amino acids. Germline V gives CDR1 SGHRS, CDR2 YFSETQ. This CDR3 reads CASSLDVQSTDTQYF. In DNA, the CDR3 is TGCGCCAGCAGCTTGGATGTACAGAGCACAGATACGCAGTATTTT.

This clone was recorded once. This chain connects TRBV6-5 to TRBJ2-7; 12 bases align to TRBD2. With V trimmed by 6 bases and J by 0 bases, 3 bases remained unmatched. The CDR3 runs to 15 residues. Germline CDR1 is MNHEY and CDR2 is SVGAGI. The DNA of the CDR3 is TGTGCCAGCAGACTAGCGGGGGGCACCTCCTACGAGCAGTACTTC. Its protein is CASRLAGGTSYEQYF.

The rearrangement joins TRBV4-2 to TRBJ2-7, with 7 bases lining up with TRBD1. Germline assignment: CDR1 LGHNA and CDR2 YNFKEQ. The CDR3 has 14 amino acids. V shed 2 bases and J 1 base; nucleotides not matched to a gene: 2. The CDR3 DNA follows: TGTGCCAGCAGCCAATCGGACAGGTCCTACGAGCAGTACTTC. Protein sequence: CASSQSDRSYEQYF.

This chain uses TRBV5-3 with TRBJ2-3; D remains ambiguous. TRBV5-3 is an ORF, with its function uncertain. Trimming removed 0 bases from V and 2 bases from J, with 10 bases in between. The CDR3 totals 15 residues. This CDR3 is CARSLGVFHTDTQYF. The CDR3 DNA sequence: TGTGCCAGAAGCTTGGGCGTGTTCCACACAGATACGCAGTATTTT.

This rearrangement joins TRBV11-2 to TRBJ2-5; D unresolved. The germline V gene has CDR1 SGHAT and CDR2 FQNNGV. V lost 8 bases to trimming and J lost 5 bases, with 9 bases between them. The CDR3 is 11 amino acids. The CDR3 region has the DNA TGTGCCAGCCGGAGTCGGGAGACCCAGTACTTC. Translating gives CASRSRETQYF.

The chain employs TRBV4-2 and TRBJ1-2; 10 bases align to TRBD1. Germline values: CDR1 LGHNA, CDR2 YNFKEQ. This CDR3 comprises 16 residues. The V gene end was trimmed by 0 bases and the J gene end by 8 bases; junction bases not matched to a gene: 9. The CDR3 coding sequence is TGTGCCAGCAGCCAAGATCGGAGACAGGGGGCGAGGGGCTACACCTTC. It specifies CASSQDRRQGARGYTF.

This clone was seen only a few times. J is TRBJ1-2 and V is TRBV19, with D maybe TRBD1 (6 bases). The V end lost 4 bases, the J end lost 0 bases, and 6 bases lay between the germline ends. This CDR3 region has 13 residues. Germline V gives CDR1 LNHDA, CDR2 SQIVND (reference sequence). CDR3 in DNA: TGTGCCAGTAGTAGGACAGCTAACTATGGCTACACCTTC. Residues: CASSRTANYGYTF.

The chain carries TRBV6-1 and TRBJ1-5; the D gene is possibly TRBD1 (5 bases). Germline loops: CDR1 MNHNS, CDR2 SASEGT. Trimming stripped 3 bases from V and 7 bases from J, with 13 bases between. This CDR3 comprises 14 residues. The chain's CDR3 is CASSEGLAGQPQHF. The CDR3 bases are TGTGCCAGCAGTGAGGGCCTCGCAGGGCAGCCCCAGCATTTT.

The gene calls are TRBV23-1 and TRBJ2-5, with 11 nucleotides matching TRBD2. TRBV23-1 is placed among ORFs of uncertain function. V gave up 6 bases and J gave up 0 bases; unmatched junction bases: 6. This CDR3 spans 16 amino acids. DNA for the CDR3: TGCGCCAGCAGACCAACTAGCGGGGGTTACCAAGAGACCCAGTACTTC. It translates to CASRPTSGGYQETQYF.

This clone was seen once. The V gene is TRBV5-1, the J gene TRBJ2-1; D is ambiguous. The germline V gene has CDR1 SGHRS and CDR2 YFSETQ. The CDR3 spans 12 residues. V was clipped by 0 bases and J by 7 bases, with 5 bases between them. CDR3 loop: CASSLGVNEQFF. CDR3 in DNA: TGCGCCAGCAGCTTGGGTGTAAATGAGCAGTTCTTC.

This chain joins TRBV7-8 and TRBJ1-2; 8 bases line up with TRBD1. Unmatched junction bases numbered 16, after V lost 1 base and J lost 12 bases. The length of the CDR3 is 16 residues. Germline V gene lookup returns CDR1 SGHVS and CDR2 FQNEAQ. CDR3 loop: CASSLGSGTGLRWDTF. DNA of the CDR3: TGTGCCAGCAGCTTAGGCTCCGGGACAGGTCTCCGGTGGGACACCTTC.

This chain's CDR3 is CASSLLGTGGRDGYTF. The DNA of the CDR3 is TGTGCCAGCAGTTTGCTCGGGACAGGGGGTAGGGACGGCTACACCTTC. The chain joins TRBV6-5 to TRBJ1-2; TRBD1 matches 11 bases. The CDR3 extends over 16 amino acids. V shed 4 bases, J shed 8 bases, and the junction held 12 bases outside the gene matches. Germline V lookup: CDR1 MNHEY, CDR2 SVGAGI.

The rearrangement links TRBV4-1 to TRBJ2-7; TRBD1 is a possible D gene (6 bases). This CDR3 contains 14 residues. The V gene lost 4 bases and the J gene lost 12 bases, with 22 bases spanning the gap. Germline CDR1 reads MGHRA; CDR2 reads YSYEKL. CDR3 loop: CASSRQFARGPRYF. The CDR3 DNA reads TGCGCCAGCAGCCGACAGTTTGCCAGGGGCCCGCGGTACTTC.